The 9 T cell receptor beta chains reported below all come from one sample, sequenced in a study of control samples from healthy donors and cancer patients. The protocol was immunoSEQ multiplex PCR, while the TCRdb copy is restricted to in-frame clones and leaves out a portion. The repertoire has almost 90,000 clones, about 89% of them found once; the top ten carry roughly 21%. The source material was blood. The receptors shown here come from a man younger than 45 in good health.

In the case of this clone: This sample includes further DNA sequences coding for the same CDR3. This chain joins TRBV5-4 and TRBJ2-7; the D is unclear. Germline lookup yields CDR1 SGHNT and CDR2 YYREEE (reference sequence). There are 11 residues in the CDR3. CDR3 residues: CASSSAYEQYV. The DNA of the CDR3 is TGCGCCAGCAGCTCGGCCTACGAGCAGTACGTC.

The rearrangement uses TRBV19 and TRBJ1-2; D may be TRBD1 (5 bases). The CDR3 is made up of 16 amino acids. V gave up 7 bases and J gave up 7 bases, with 25 bases separating them. Germline CDR1 reads LNHDA; CDR2 reads SQIVND (reference sequence). The CDR3 sequence: CASTPRGTPQGSGYTF. Here the CDR3 DNA reads TGTGCCAGTACCCCTCGCGGGACCCCACAAGGGTCTGGCTACACCTTC.

This chain connects TRBV29-1 to TRBJ2-1; tentatively, D is TRBD1 (5 bases). From germline, CDR1 is SQVTM and CDR2 ANQGSEA. V was pared by 4 bases and J by 10 bases, with 14 bases between. This CDR3 is built from 12 residues. The CDR3 spells CSVGGRVGEQFF. CDR3 nucleotides: TGCAGCGTTGGCGGCAGGGTAGGGGAGCAGTTCTTC.

The sample holds one count of this clone. The chain recombines TRBV5-6 with TRBJ1-3; 7 bases are a match to TRBD1. The germline V gene encodes CDR1 SGHDT and CDR2 YYEEEE. The trim removed 1 base at V and 3 bases at J, leaving 10 bases unmatched. The CDR3 is 17 residues long. The CDR3 region is CASSLLAEGAGGNTIYF. The DNA of the CDR3 is TGTGCCAGCAGCTTGCTTGCGGAGGGGGCGGGTGGAAACACCATATATTTT.

There are many counts of this clone. CDR3 sequence reads: CAWSGGTAYSFTF. The CDR3 DNA reads as TGTGCCTGGAGTGGGGGGACCGCCTATTCGTTCACCTTC. V gene TRBV30 combines with J gene TRBJ1-2; D perhaps matches TRBD1 (5 bases). CDR1 is GTSNPN, CDR2 SVGIG, per germline (reference sequence). The CDR3 totals 13 residues. The V end lost 1 base, the J end lost 13 bases, and 19 bases lay between the germline ends.

CDR3 loop: CASSLASGGSTDTQYF. The CDR3 DNA follows: TGCGCCAGCAGCTTGGCTAGCGGGGGGAGCACAGATACGCAGTATTTT. V and J are TRBV5-1 and TRBJ2-3; 11 nucleotides match TRBD2. The CDR3 has 16 amino acids. After removal of 0 bases from V and 0 bases from J, the junction contained 0 bases not matched to a gene. The germline V gene has CDR1 SGHRS and CDR2 YFSETQ.

V and J are TRBV27 and TRBJ1-2; a possible D gene is TRBD1 (5 bases). Germline loops: CDR1 MNHEY, CDR2 SMNVEV (reference sequence). The CDR3 loop spans 12 amino acids. Trimming removed 6 bases from V and 6 bases from J, with 11 bases in between. CDR3 sequence reads: CASRRGADGYTF. DNA for the CDR3: TGTGCCAGCAGGCGGGGCGCTGATGGCTACACCTTC.

This chain uses TRBV4-1 with TRBJ2-7; a possible D gene is TRBD1 (5 bases). The CDR3 length is 10 residues. Trimming removed 4 bases from V and 8 bases from J, with 6 bases in between. In germline, CDR1 is MGHRA, CDR2 YSYEKL. The CDR3 nucleotides read TGCGCCAGCAGCCGGGGCCAGCAGTACGTC. Its translation: CASSRGQQYV.

The chain carries TRBV18 and TRBJ1-1, with D maybe TRBD1 (5 bases). The ends were cut back, 3 bases at V and 9 bases at J, with 11 bases in the middle. Germline V CDR1 and CDR2: KGHSH, LQKENI. The CDR3 covers 12 residues. The CDR3 nucleotides are TGTGCCAGCTCACCCGACAGCGCCAAAGCTTTCTTT. Amino acid sequence: CASSPDSAKAFF.